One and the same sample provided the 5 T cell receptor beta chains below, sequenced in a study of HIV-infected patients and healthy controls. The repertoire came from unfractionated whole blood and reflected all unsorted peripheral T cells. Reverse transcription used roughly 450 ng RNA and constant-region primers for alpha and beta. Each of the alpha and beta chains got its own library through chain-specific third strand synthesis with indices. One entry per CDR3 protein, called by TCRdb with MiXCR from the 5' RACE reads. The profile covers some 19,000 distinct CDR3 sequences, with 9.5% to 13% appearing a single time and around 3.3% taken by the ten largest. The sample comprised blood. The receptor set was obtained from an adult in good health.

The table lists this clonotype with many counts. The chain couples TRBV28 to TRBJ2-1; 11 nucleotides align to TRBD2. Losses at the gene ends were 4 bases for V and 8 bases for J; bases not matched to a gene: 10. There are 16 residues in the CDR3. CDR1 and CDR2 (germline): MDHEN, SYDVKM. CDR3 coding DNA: TGTGCCAGCAGTTCCCCTGCTAGCGGGAGGACGGATGAGCAGTTCTTC. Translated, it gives CASSSPASGRTDEQFF. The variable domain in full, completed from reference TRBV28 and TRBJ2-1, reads DVKVTQSSRYLVKRTGEKVFLECVQDMDHENMFWYRQDPGLGLRLIYFSYDVKMKEKGDIPEGYSVSREKKERFSLILESASTNQTSMYLCASSSPASGRTDEQFFGPGTRLTVL.

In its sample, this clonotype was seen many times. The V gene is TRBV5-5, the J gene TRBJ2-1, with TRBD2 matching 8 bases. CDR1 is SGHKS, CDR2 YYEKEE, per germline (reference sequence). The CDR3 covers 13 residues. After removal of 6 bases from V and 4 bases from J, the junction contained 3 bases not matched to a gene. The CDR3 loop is CASNPSGYNEQFF. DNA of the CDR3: TGTGCCAGCAACCCTAGCGGGTACAATGAGCAGTTCTTC.

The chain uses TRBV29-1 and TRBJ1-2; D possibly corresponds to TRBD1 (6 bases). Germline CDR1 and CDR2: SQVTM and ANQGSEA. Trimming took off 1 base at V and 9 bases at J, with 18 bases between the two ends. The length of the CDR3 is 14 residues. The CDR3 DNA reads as TGCAGCGTTGAAGGGGCGAGCAGGGGAGGGAGCTACACCTTC. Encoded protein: CSVEGASRGGSYTF.

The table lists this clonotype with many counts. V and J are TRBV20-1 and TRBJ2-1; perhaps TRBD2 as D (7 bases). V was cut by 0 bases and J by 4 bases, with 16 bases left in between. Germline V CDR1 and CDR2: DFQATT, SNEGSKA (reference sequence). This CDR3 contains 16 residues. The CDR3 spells CSARDQGTTKYNEQFF. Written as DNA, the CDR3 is TGCAGTGCTAGAGATCAGGGGACTACCAAATACAATGAGCAGTTCTTC.

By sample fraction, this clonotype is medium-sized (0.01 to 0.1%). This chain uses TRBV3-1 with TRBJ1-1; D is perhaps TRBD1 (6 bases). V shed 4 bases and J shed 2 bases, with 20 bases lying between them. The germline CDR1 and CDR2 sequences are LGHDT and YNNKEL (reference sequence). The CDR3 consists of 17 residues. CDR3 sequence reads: CASSPPRTAGINTEAFF. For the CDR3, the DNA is TGTGCCAGCAGCCCACCTCGGACAGCCGGAATAAACACTGAAGCTTTCTTT.